The 12 T cell receptor beta chains in this list originate from one sample, sequenced in a study of identical twins. TCRdb re-called the 5' RACE reads through MiXCR, storing one row per CDR3 protein. Of about 890,000 distinct CDR3 sequences in the sample, over 9% are singletons; the top ten hold around 1.5%. This sample was also put to use in a study of yellow fever vaccine responses in identical twins.

Input material: PBMCs. The receptors were sampled from a woman between 18 and 30 years old in good health.

CDR3 DNA: TGTGCCAGCAGTTACTCTAGCGGGGGGTCAGATACGCAGTATTTT. Translating it yields CASSYSSGGSDTQYF. The chain couples TRBV6-5 to TRBJ2-3; 10 bases line up with TRBD2. This CDR3 comprises 15 residues. Germline V CDR1 and CDR2: MNHEY, SVGAGI. V trimming: 0 bases; J trimming: 4 bases; junction bases outside the gene matches: 1.

This clonotype was found a few times. V and J are TRBV3-1 and TRBJ2-1; D not certain. The ends were cut back, 0 bases at V and 6 bases at J, with 18 bases in the middle. CDR1 and CDR2 from the germline V gene are LGHDT and YNNKEL (reference sequence). There are 17 residues in the CDR3. This CDR3 reads CASSQDLALVWGNEQFF. For the CDR3, the DNA is TGTGCCAGCAGCCAAGATCTTGCCCTAGTTTGGGGCAATGAGCAGTTCTTC.

This clonotype was counted a few times. V gene TRBV7-4 combines with J gene TRBJ2-7, with D possibly being TRBD1 (5 bases). CDR3 length equals 13 residues. V was clipped by 5 bases and J by 3 bases, with 11 bases between them. Germline V gene data show CDR1 as SGHVT and CDR2 as SQSDAQ. The CDR3: CASSLQDHYEQYV. In DNA form, the CDR3 reads TGTGCCAGCAGCCTACAGGACCACTACGAGCAGTACGTC.

This clonotype appeared a few times. The rearrangement links TRBV7-9 to TRBJ2-7; 9 nucleotides align to TRBD1. The V segment lost 1 base and the J segment 6 bases; nucleotides outside the gene matches: 1. The CDR3 contains 13 residues. Germline CDR1 reads SEHNR; CDR2 reads FQNEAQ (reference sequence). This CDR3 reads CASSLGDRVEQYV. The DNA for the CDR3 is TGTGCCAGCAGCTTAGGGGACAGGGTCGAGCAGTACGTC.

The chain recombines TRBV18 with TRBJ2-7; possibly TRBD2 for D (7 bases). Germline CDR1 and CDR2: KGHSH and LQKENI. The CDR3 totals 17 residues. Trimming pared 0 bases from V and 6 bases from J, leaving 21 bases between. CDR3 DNA sequence: TGTGCCAGCTCACCACCGGGCCCTGGGGGGGCCCCCCCCGAGCAGTACGTC. This codes for CASSPPGPGGAPPEQYV.

In this sample, this clonotype turned up a few times. The chain recombines TRBV10-2 with TRBJ2-3; 11 bases are a match to TRBD2. The CDR3 is 14 residues long. With 5 bases clipped from V and 4 bases from J, the junction kept 2 bases outside the gene matches. Germline V gene data show CDR1 as WSHSY and CDR2 as SAAADI. The CDR3 loop is CASSRLAGSDTQYF. CDR3 DNA sequence: TGCGCCAGCAGTCGACTAGCGGGGTCAGATACGCAGTATTTT.

This clonotype was counted only a few times. The chain recombines TRBV4-1 with TRBJ2-1; D is possibly TRBD2 (6 bases). With 2 bases removed from V and 9 bases from J, the gap between germline ends came to 20 bases. Germline-derived CDR1 and CDR2 are MGHRA and YSYEKL. There are 16 residues in the CDR3. The CDR3 loop is CASSQSEGRRIPEQFF. Written as DNA, the CDR3 is TGCGCCAGCAGCCAATCGGAGGGGCGGCGGATCCCTGAGCAGTTCTTC.

This clonotype turned up a few times. CDR3 sequence: CASSSPLLTREAHNEQFF. As DNA, the CDR3 is TGTGCCAGCAGTTCGCCGCTACTTACCCGCGAGGCCCACAATGAGCAGTTCTTC. The rearrangement uses TRBV27 and TRBJ2-1; D gene unclear. This CDR3 region has 18 residues. In germline, CDR1 is MNHEY, CDR2 SMNVEV (reference sequence). V gave up 4 bases and J gave up 5 bases, with 24 bases separating them.

This clonotype appeared many times. V usage is TRBV4-1 and J usage is TRBJ1-4, with D unclear. Looked up from germline, CDR1 is MGHRA and CDR2 is YSYEKL. This CDR3 region has 16 residues. Trimming shortened V by 4 bases and J by 6 bases, and 18 bases separated the two germline ends. The chain's CDR3 is CASSPTSAGFDEKLFF. In DNA, the CDR3 is TGCGCCAGCAGCCCTACGTCCGCCGGGTTTGATGAAAAACTGTTTTTT.

This clonotype was observed a few times. The chain joins TRBV10-3 to TRBJ2-1, with D hard to call. There are 13 residues in the CDR3. Germline loops: CDR1 ENHRY, CDR2 SYGVKD. V lost 6 bases, J lost 8 bases, and 14 bases lay in between. The DNA of the CDR3 is TGTGCCATCAGACCCTCCTCGTCGGATGAGCAGTTCTTC. This codes for CAIRPSSSDEQFF.

The chain combines TRBV4-2 with TRBJ2-2; D remains unclear. The germline V and J ends were trimmed by 4 bases and 5 bases, with 8 bases remaining between them. The CDR3 totals 13 residues. From germline, CDR1 is LGHNA and CDR2 YNFKEQ. In DNA form, the CDR3 reads TGTGCCAGCAGCCCGGCCCCGACCGGGGAGCTGTTTTTT. Translating it yields CASSPAPTGELFF.

The gene calls are TRBV20-1 and TRBJ2-1; D is uncertain. V was shortened by 6 bases and J by 7 bases, with 22 bases between the two germline ends. The CDR3 has 15 amino acids. Germline V CDR1 and CDR2: DFQATT, SNEGSKA (reference sequence). The CDR3 sequence: CSAPQTKGEINEQFF. Written as DNA, the CDR3 is TGCAGTGCCCCTCAAACTAAGGGCGAGATAAATGAGCAGTTCTTC.